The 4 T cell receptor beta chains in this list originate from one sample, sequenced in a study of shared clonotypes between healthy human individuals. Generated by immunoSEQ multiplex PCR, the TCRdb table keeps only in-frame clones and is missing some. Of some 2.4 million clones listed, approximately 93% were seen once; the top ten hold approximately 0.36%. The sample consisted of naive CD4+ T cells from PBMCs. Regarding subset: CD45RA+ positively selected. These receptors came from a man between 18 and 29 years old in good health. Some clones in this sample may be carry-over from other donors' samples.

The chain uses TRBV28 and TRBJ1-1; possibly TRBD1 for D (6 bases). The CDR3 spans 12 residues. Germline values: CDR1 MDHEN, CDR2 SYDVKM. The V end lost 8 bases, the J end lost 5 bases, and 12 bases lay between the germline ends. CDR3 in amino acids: CASEGGGTEAFF. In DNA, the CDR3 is TGTGCCAGCGAGGGGGGAGGGACTGAAGCTTTCTTT.

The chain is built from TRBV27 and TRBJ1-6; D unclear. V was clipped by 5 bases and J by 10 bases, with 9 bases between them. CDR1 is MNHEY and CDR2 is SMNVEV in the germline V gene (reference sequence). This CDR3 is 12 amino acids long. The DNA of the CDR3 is TGTGCCAGCAGTCCCACGGAGTCACCCCTCCACTTT. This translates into CASSPTESPLHF.

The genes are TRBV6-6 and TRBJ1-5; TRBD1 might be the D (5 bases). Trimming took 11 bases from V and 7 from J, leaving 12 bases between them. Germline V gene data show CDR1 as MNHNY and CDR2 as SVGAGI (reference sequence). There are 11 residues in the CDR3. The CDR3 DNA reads TGTGCCGGGGGGTCGGGCCAGCCCCAGCATTTT. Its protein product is CAGGSGQPQHF.

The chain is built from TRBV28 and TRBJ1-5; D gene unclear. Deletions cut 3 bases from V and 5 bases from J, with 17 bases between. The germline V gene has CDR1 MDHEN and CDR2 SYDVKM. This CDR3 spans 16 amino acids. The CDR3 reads CASSLFYSSFDQPQHF. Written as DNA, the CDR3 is TGTGCCAGCAGTTTGTTTTATTCGTCTTTTGATCAGCCCCAGCATTTT.